This TCR beta chain was sequenced for a study of naive and memory T cell subsets. CDR3 length: 11 amino acids. V was shortened by 5 bases and J by 3 bases, with 2 bases between the two germline ends. Germline CDR1 reads MGHRA; CDR2 reads YSYEKL. The beta constant-region primer was an equimolar mix of two oligonucleotides covering TRBC1 and TRBC2. Four rounds of PCR amplified the ligated cDNA using nested alpha and beta constant-region primers plus SP2. Using its own MiXCR run on the UMI-ligation and nested PCR reads, TCRdb lists one record per CDR3 protein. The profile shows about 90,000 distinct CDR3 sequences, over 7% of them singletons. After the first PCR, alpha and beta chain libraries were processed separately. Cells stained for CD3, CD4, CD8, CD45RA, CD27 and viability were sorted into four CD45RA/CD27 subsets. This clonotype was counted between two and nine times.

The TCR sequence derives from a human donor in good health. This chain connects TRBV4-1 to TRBJ2-1; D is uncertain. The sequenced sample was central memory CD4+ T cells from blood. The CDR3 nucleotides are TGCGCCAGCAGCTACTACAATGAGCAGTTCTTC. This codes for CASSYYNEQFF.